The clone carrying this T cell receptor (beta chain) was recorded at least ten times. Trimming removed 4 bases from V and 10 bases from J; junction bases left unmatched: 8. In germline, CDR1 is MGHRA, CDR2 YSYEKL. This CDR3 region has 15 residues. The sample comes from a study of blood T cells in healthy people across ages. Through a sample-barcoded 5' primer and a J-beta primer mix, a second PCR was run for roughly 7 to 11 cycles. Each of the samples gave a minimum of 2.5 million paired-end reads that contained CDR3. MiXCR was run by TCRdb on the 5' RACE reads, yielding one entry per CDR3 protein. Here the sample spans roughly 1,500,000 distinct CDR3 sequences, approximately 40% being singletons. The individuals who served as donors were healthy Caucasians living in Russia, aged about 6 to 90. Total RNA extracted from each sample amounted to at least 6 micrograms.

The clonotype originates from a woman under 30 in good health. The chain combines TRBV4-1 with TRBJ1-6, with TRBD1 identical over 9 bases. The sample comprised blood. CDR3 protein: CASSPLGQGWSPLHF. CDR3 DNA: TGCGCCAGCAGCCCCCTGGGACAGGGTTGGTCACCCCTCCACTTT.